This paragraph reports one T cell receptor beta chain. Its recognized antigen is unknown. Base quality data are lacking; no much larger clone is found one base away. To prepare the library, PCR was applied. TCR sequencing of DNA from cultured CD4+ T cells used the Oncomine TCR Beta short-read assay at the Johns Hopkins FTIC core. The QIAamp micro DNA kit was used to extract genomic DNA from the cultured CD4+ T cells. The Oncomine TCR Beta libraries from cultured CD4+ T cells were pooled using unique dual indexes and then sequenced on an Illumina iSeq 100. The study's processing was this. Non-productive sequences were removed, and CDR3s that did not start with C, did not end with F or W, or were shorter than 7 amino acids were discarded. The MANAFEST web application was used to identify antigen-specific clonotypes by comparing peptide-stimulated wells against reference wells and other culture wells. Positive clones required FDR below 0.05, an odds ratio above 5, and productive frequency above 0.1% in at least two of three replicate wells. A clonotype was classed as cross-reactive if the clonotype showed significant expansion both in SARS-CoV-2 spike wells and in at least one common cold coronavirus spike condition. Levenshtein distances (stringdist) and unrooted phylogenetic trees (ape) in R version 3.6.1 were used to assess CDR3 homology. Through fastp at Q25 and MiXCR, TCRdb rebuilt clones from the public reads, retaining in-frame beta chains. Entries that share a CDR3 protein sequence are merged under the most common genes and DNA. TCRdb's processing, not the authors', yielded these V and J calls. The sample records about 14,000 distinct CDR3 sequences, less than 30% of which are singletons. About 25% of the sample rests with the top ten.

This specimen's treatment or condition label, per the study, means: roughly ten-day PBMC culture with coronavirus spike peptide pools or control peptides (ViraFEST assay). To expand antigen-specific T cells with peptide pools and then pick out the expanded clonotypes through TCR sequencing, the study relied on the ViraFEST assay. The positive SARS-CoV-2 PCR tests of the convalescent patients were dated from March to December 2020, before the Alpha, Beta and Delta variants emerged in the United States. PBMCs were cultured at approximately 2.1 million per well in IMDM supplemented with around 5.5% human AB serum and about 10 IU/ml IL-2, with 9.5 to 10 ug/ml peptide pools added. On days 3 and 7, half of the culture medium was replaced with fresh IL-2-containing medium. Once the cells had been in culture for roughly 10 days, the EasySep CD4+ T cell isolation kit was used to isolate CD4+ T cells by negative selection. Ficoll-Paque Plus gradient centrifugation was used to isolate PBMCs from whole blood, and the isolated PBMCs were then either used fresh or cryopreserved at -140C. Each culture condition was generally run in triplicate wells.

This sample was taken from a study of vaccination and CD4 T cells after COVID-19 (dated by TCRdb to between 2021 and 2022). For the wider study: Every convalescent patient had a positive nasal swab PCR test for SARS-CoV-2, with mild disease in roughly 10 patients and severe disease in one. The convalescent cohort comprised six males and four females, including two Hispanic individuals, seven Caucasians, two Asians and one multiracial person. Participants received two doses of either the Pfizer-BioNTech BNT162b2 vaccine (n=8) or the Moderna mRNA-1273 vaccine (n=2). Post-COVID blood samples from convalescent patients were collected a median of approximately 93 days after diagnosis, with a range of 35 to 161 days. Post-vaccine blood samples were obtained a median of approximately 74 days after the second vaccine dose, with a range of roughly 13 to 250 days. Culture stimuli were overlapping spike peptide pools from SARS-CoV-2 and from the common cold coronaviruses HCoV-NL63, HCoV-OC43 and HCoV-229E. Control cultures received a CEFX viral epitope pool as the positive control, an HIV-1 Nef peptide pool as the negative control, or no peptide. In 10 COVID-19 convalescent patients and 4 infection-naive healthy vaccine recipients, researchers compared the spike-specific CD4+ TCR repertoire from before mRNA vaccination with the repertoire from after. Study-level results and caveats: Of the vaccine-specific clones in convalescent patients, 304 of 307, or nearly all, reacted only to SARS-CoV-2 spike and did not cross-react with common cold coronaviruses. Among the post-vaccine SARS-CoV-2-reactive clones in convalescent patients, a median around 90% showed up only after vaccination, which suggests vaccine-specific priming. The study included relatively few convalescent patients and did not analyze early timepoints after natural infection. An increase in the median number of SARS-CoV-2-reactive clonotypes from approximately 21 after infection to 38 after vaccination was observed, but the change was not found to be significant.

Sequencing was performed on cultured CD4+ T cells from blood. The TCR comes from a human donor with COVID-19.

The DNA reads as follows: TGTGCCAGCAGTGAGTCGGCAGGGATGATGTTTTTT. Translated, this is CASSESAGMMFF. The chain was built from TRBV2 and TRBJ2-2, with a tentative D gene TRBD1 over 5 matching bases. The germline V gene provides CDR1 SNHLY and CDR2 FYNNEI. From cysteine to phenylalanine, the CDR3 is 12 amino acids long. Of the read, only the CDR3 DNA is kept; its 36 bases are in frame from base 1. V is shortened by 3 bases, J by 15 bases, and the region joining them spans 14 bases.